A selection of T cell receptor beta chains follows, all from one sample in a study of identical twins. MiXCR, run by TCRdb on the 5' RACE reads, gives a single entry per CDR3 protein. The sample has 1,800,000 or so distinct CDR3 sequences, about 32% seen once. The sequencing input was cord blood. These receptors originate from a newborn girl in good health. CDR3s include the opening cysteine and the closing phenylalanine or tryptophan. Fields, in order: V gene, J gene, clone size, CDR3 protein. Size values are once, few and many counts, or a class for expanded clones, and some rows have none.

v_call: TRBV20-1; j_call: TRBJ1-5; clone_size: .; cdr3_aa: CSARGKPPNQPQHF
v_call: TRBV5-1; j_call: TRBJ2-3; clone_size: many; cdr3_aa: CASIPSPSYTDTQYF
v_call: TRBV11-2; j_call: TRBJ2-5; clone_size: few; cdr3_aa: CASSLVTSSYNEQYF
v_call: TRBV13; j_call: TRBJ2-1; clone_size: few; cdr3_aa: CASRYPGRASYNEQFF
v_call: TRBV7-2; j_call: TRBJ2-3; clone_size: few; cdr3_aa: CASSRRGGFTDTQYF
v_call: TRBV4-1; j_call: TRBJ1-2; clone_size: .; cdr3_aa: CASSQDWGTGLSYGHTF
v_call: TRBV7-9; j_call: TRBJ2-3; clone_size: .; cdr3_aa: CASSATGTRRTDTQYF
v_call: TRBV27; j_call: TRBJ1-5; clone_size: .; cdr3_aa: CASKAGYSNQPQHF
v_call: TRBV14; j_call: TRBJ1-2; clone_size: .; cdr3_aa: CASREGTEYGYTF
v_call: TRBV2; j_call: TRBJ1-1; clone_size: .; cdr3_aa: CASSDRGRGAAEAFF
v_call: TRBV20-1; j_call: TRBJ2-1; clone_size: few; cdr3_aa: CSARDDKRVIYNEQFF
v_call: TRBV4-2; j_call: TRBJ2-7; clone_size: many; cdr3_aa: CASSHYDWTYEQYF
v_call: TRBV7-2; j_call: TRBJ1-1; clone_size: once; cdr3_aa: CASSSTGGLTEAFF
v_call: TRBV20-1; j_call: TRBJ2-1; clone_size: few; cdr3_aa: CNPGQGVHNEQFF
v_call: TRBV7-9; j_call: TRBJ2-7; clone_size: .; cdr3_aa: CASSLPSSGRVDNEQYF
v_call: TRBV29-1; j_call: TRBJ2-3; clone_size: .; cdr3_aa: CSVEDLGQGAWNTQYF
v_call: TRBV2; j_call: TRBJ1-2; clone_size: .; cdr3_aa: CASTNGPFYGYTF